The rows below give T cell receptor beta chains drawn from one sample of a study of blood T cells in healthy people across ages. TCRdb used MiXCR to reprocess the 5' RACE reads, holding one entry per CDR3 protein. The sample lists 1.5 million or so distinct CDR3 sequences; about 45% were seen once. The sequenced sample consisted of blood. The receptors here all came from a woman aged 18-29 years in good health. CDR3s include the opening cysteine and the closing phenylalanine or tryptophan. A D gene is named only where the DNA matches it firmly. Clone size is stated in some rows and not others, as once, few, many or a class when expanded.

abundance	v_gene	j_gene	d_gene	CDR3aa	CDR3nt
few	TRBV27	TRBJ2-5	TRBD1	CASSPTGLFETQYF	TGTGCCAGCAGTCCGACAGGGCTGTTTGAGACCCAGTACTTC
-	TRBV25-1	TRBJ2-1	-	CASSELKGGINEQFF	TGTGCCAGCAGTGAATTAAAGGGGGGGATCAATGAGCAGTTCTTC
few	TRBV5-5	TRBJ2-1	TRBD2	CASSLNPGLAGHEQFF	TGTGCCAGCAGCTTGAATCCCGGACTAGCGGGGCATGAGCAGTTCTTC
-	TRBV5-1	TRBJ2-5	TRBD1	CASSLGRDRGTGNIRYF	TGCGCCAGCAGCTTGGGTCGGGACAGGGGTACGGGAAACATTCGGTACTTC
-	TRBV19	TRBJ2-1	-	CASSSSRVETQFF	TGTGCCAGTAGTAGCAGCAGAGTAGAGACCCAGTTCTTC
-	TRBV12-3/TRBV12-4	TRBJ2-3	TRBD2	CASSLAVAGAPDTQYF	TGTGCCAGCAGTTTAGCCGTAGCGGGAGCCCCAGATACGCAGTATTTT
few	TRBV7-2	TRBJ2-3	TRBD2	CASSKTGTIPTDTQYF	TGTGCCAGCAGTAAGACCGGGACTATTCCCACAGATACGCAGTATTTT
-	TRBV6-5	TRBJ1-1	-	CASSDRGQTEAFF	TGTGCCAGCAGTGACCGAGGGCAAACTGAAGCTTTCTTT
-	TRBV5-1	TRBJ2-7	-	CASSPEVRGMAYEQYF	TGCGCCAGCAGCCCGGAAGTCAGGGGTATGGCCTACGAGCAGTACTTC
-	TRBV2	TRBJ2-3	-	CASSEEETDTQYF	TGTGCCAGCAGTGAAGAAGAGACAGATACGCAGTATTTT
few	TRBV7-2	TRBJ1-6	-	CASSLRPFGGSPLHF	TGTGCCAGCAGCTTGAGGCCTTTCGGAGGATCACCCCTCCACTTT
few	TRBV5-1	TRBJ1-1	-	CASSSKTGSNTEAFF	TGCGCCAGCAGCTCAAAAACAGGATCGAACACTGAAGCTTTCTTT
-	TRBV20-1	TRBJ2-3	-	CSAPYPTGTDTQYF	TGCAGTGCCCCATACCCAACAGGCACAGATACGCAGTATTTT
-	TRBV11-2	TRBJ2-5	TRBD1	CASRNTGGGPETQYF	TGTGCCAGCAGAAACACAGGGGGCGGTCCAGAGACCCAGTACTTC
-	TRBV7-6	TRBJ1-4	TRBD1	CASSLTGTGAEKLFF	TGTGCCAGCAGCTTGACCGGGACAGGGGCTGAAAAACTGTTTTTT
-	TRBV5-1	TRBJ2-1	-	CASSSSSENNEQFF	TGCGCCAGCAGCTCTAGTAGCGAAAACAATGAGCAGTTCTTC
-	TRBV10-3	TRBJ2-1	-	CAISVTTSLSSNEQFF	TGTGCCATCAGTGTAACAACTAGCCTCTCAAGTAATGAGCAGTTCTTC
-	TRBV5-1	TRBJ1-2	TRBD1	CASSLSGTGWGYTF	TGCGCCAGCAGCCTCTCCGGGACAGGGTGGGGCTACACCTTC
-	TRBV28	TRBJ2-1	-	CASSLPELVPYNEQFF	TGTGCCAGCAGTTTACCGGAACTAGTTCCCTACAATGAGCAGTTCTTC
once	TRBV12-3/TRBV12-4	TRBJ2-7	TRBD1	CASSPQGSVYEQYF	TGTGCCAGCAGTCCACAGGGGAGCGTCTACGAGCAGTACTTC
-	TRBV29-1	TRBJ1-6	TRBD1	CSVAVTGTGGNSPLHF	TGCAGCGTTGCAGTAACGGGGACAGGGGGGAATTCACCCCTCCACTTT
few	TRBV29-1	TRBJ1-2	TRBD1	CSAHDRDNYGYTF	TGCAGCGCCCACGACAGGGACAACTATGGCTACACCTTC
few	TRBV14	TRBJ2-1	-	CASSQAQSRHNEQFF	TGTGCCAGCAGCCAAGCCCAAAGTCGACACAATGAGCAGTTCTTC
few	TRBV6-6	TRBJ2-7	-	CASSYPDSAYEQYF	TGTGCCAGCAGTTACCCGGACTCTGCCTACGAGCAGTACTTC
-	TRBV6-5	TRBJ2-7	-	CASSRGLNSYEQYF	TGTGCCAGCAGTCGGGGACTTAACTCCTACGAGCAGTACTTC
few	TRBV7-9	TRBJ2-3	-	CASRPVDGDTQYF	TGTGCCAGCAGACCCGTGGACGGGGATACGCAGTATTTT
once	TRBV7-2	TRBJ2-7	TRBD2	CASSRRGSGSGYEQYF	TGTGCCAGCAGCCGTAGAGGTAGCGGGAGTGGCTACGAGCAGTACTTC
-	TRBV5-1	TRBJ1-2	-	CASSLGSGTNYGYTF	TGCGCCAGCAGCTTGGGTTCCGGCACGAACTATGGCTACACCTTC
few	TRBV12-3/TRBV12-4	TRBJ2-7	-	CASSLRGVNEQYF	TGTGCCAGCAGTTTGAGGGGCGTGAACGAGCAGTACTTC
few	TRBV20-1	TRBJ2-1	-	CSARRAGDPSYNEQFF	TGCAGTGCTAGGAGGGCCGGGGATCCCTCCTACAATGAGCAGTTCTTC
-	TRBV19	TRBJ1-4	-	CASSMEPGRNEKLFF	TGTGCCAGTAGTATGGAACCGGGACGCAACGAAAAACTGTTTTTT
few	TRBV5-1	TRBJ2-4	-	CASSSTGRAKNIQYF	TGCGCCAGCAGCTCAACAGGGAGGGCCAAAAACATTCAGTACTTC
once	TRBV4-3	TRBJ1-3	-	CASSPRAFALNTIYF	TGCGCCAGCAGCCCCCGGGCGTTCGCCCTGAACACCATATATTTT
few	TRBV29-1	TRBJ1-2	-	CSVEAHSGYTF	TGCAGCGTTGAAGCCCATAGCGGCTACACCTTC
-	TRBV9	TRBJ1-3	-	CASSVTGSYSGNTIYF	TGTGCCAGCAGCGTTACAGGGTCCTACTCTGGAAACACCATATATTTT
few	TRBV28	TRBJ1-5	TRBD1	CATSTGWQPQHF	TGTGCCACCTCGACAGGGTGGCAGCCCCAGCATTTT
-	TRBV6-6	TRBJ2-1	TRBD2	CASTFRLAGTYNEQFF	TGTGCCAGCACCTTCAGACTAGCGGGGACCTACAATGAGCAGTTCTTC
-	TRBV28	TRBJ1-2	-	CASSLRGGRVGGYTF	TGTGCCAGCAGTTTACGGGGAGGGAGGGTCGGTGGCTACACCTTC
-	TRBV10-3	TRBJ1-2	-	CAISSLQGGTYGYTF	TGTGCCATCAGTTCGTTACAGGGAGGTACCTATGGCTACACCTTC
-	TRBV7-2	TRBJ2-5	-	CASSLTRVTETQYF	TGTGCCAGCAGCTTAACTCGGGTAACAGAGACCCAGTACTTC
few	TRBV13	TRBJ2-5	-	CASSSRRSQGGETQYF	TGTGCCAGCAGCTCTCGTAGATCACAGGGTGGAGAGACCCAGTACTTC
few	TRBV7-9	TRBJ2-7	-	CASSLGGRVNEQYF	TGTGCCAGCAGCTTAGGAGGCAGGGTTAACGAGCAGTACTTC